These 13 T cell receptor beta chains were sequenced from one sample in a study of cytomegalovirus exposure and HLA in healthy donors. PCR used 60 Vbeta primers and 13 Jbeta primers. Repertoires were generated with immunoSEQ multiplex PCR, while TCRdb's copy carries only in-frame clones and drops some. The table has under 200,000 clones, over 75% seen once; the top ten hold around 0.46%. The sequencing input was PBMCs. The receptors come from a woman in her forties or fifties in good health and CMV-seronegative.

The V gene is TRBV19, the J gene TRBJ1-4; a possible D gene is TRBD1 (5 bases). The CDR3 is 16 amino acids. V was clipped by 4 bases and J by 0 bases, with 12 bases between them. The germline V gene encodes CDR1 LNHDA and CDR2 SQIVND (reference sequence). For the CDR3, the DNA is TGTGCCAGTAGTAGAATACCGACAGCAACTAATGAAAAACTGTTTTTT. This gives the protein CASSRIPTATNEKLFF. The full variable domain, in which reference TRBV19 and TRBJ1-4 provide the parts outside the CDR3, is DGGITQSPKYLFRKEGQNVTLSCEQNLNHDAMYWYRQDPGQGLRLIYYSQIVNDFQKGDIAEGYSVSREKKESFPLTVTSAQKNPTAFYLCASSRIPTATNEKLFFGSGTQLSVL.

This chain links TRBV18 with TRBJ1-1, with TRBD1 as a possible D gene (5 bases). Germline V lookup: CDR1 KGHSH, CDR2 LQKENI. The length of the CDR3 is 15 residues. Trimming shortened V by 6 bases and J by 0 bases, and 14 bases separated the two germline ends. CDR3 region: CASSPDWGVNTEAFF. CDR3 nucleotides: TGTGCCAGCTCCCCCGATTGGGGGGTGAACACTGAAGCTTTCTTT.

The chain couples TRBV9 to TRBJ1-3; the D is unclear. The V end was cut by 4 bases, the J end by 0 bases, with 8 bases between. The germline gives CDR1 SGDLS, CDR2 YYNGEE. The CDR3 contains 14 residues. The CDR3 here is CASSSRSSGNTIYF. As DNA, the CDR3 is TGTGCCAGCAGCTCCAGAAGCTCTGGAAACACCATATATTTT.

The chain is built from TRBV6-1 and TRBJ2-7, with a weak D call TRBD1 (6 bases). Germline values: CDR1 MNHNS, CDR2 SASEGT. This CDR3 spans 15 amino acids. The V and J ends lost 9 bases and 3 bases respectively, with 21 bases between them. CDR3 sequence (DNA): TGTGCCAGTCAGGGGCAGATTTGGTCCAGCTACGAGCAGTACTTC. Its protein is CASQGQIWSSYEQYF.

The rearrangement joins TRBV5-1 to TRBJ1-3; D is unresolved. Germline V gene lookup returns CDR1 SGHRS and CDR2 YFSETQ. Trimming left V 0 bases short and J 0 bases short, with 4 bases between. The CDR3 spans 14 residues. The CDR3 nucleotides read TGCGCCAGCAGCTTGGACGGCTCTGGAAACACCATATATTTT. The encoded protein is CASSLDGSGNTIYF.

This chain links TRBV29-1 with TRBJ2-1, with 15 bases that match TRBD2. CDR3 size: 18 residues. CDR1 and CDR2 from the germline V gene are SQVTM and ANQGSEA. V shed 7 bases, J shed 2 bases, and the junction held 12 bases outside the gene matches. CDR3 in DNA: TGCAGCGCCCGCGGACTAGCGGGAGGGCCTCCCCCCTACAATGAGCAGTTCTTC. Translated, it gives CSARGLAGGPPPYNEQFF.

V is TRBV27 and J is TRBJ2-7, with 10 positions matching TRBD2. The CDR3 runs 17 residues. V gave up 4 bases and J gave up 1 base; unmatched junction bases: 10. CDR1 is MNHEY, CDR2 SMNVEV, per germline (reference sequence). The CDR3 bases are TGTGCCAGCAGTTCGAAACAGGGACTAGCGAGGTCCTACGAGCAGTACTTC. It specifies CASSSKQGLARSYEQYF.

V and J are TRBV9 and TRBJ2-3; D might be TRBD2 (6 bases). V was clipped by 0 bases and J by 5 bases, with 13 bases between them. CDR3 length: 15 amino acids. Germline CDR1 and CDR2: SGDLS and YYNGEE. CDR3 bases: TGTGCCAGCAGCGTAGTCGGGACTCGGCAAGATACGCAGTATTTT. This codes for CASSVVGTRQDTQYF.

The chain links TRBV27 to TRBJ2-3, with D tentatively TRBD2 (7 bases). In germline, CDR1 is MNHEY, CDR2 SMNVEV (reference sequence). The CDR3 is 16 residues long. Between the trimmed V and J ends, which lost 2 bases and 4 bases, there was a span of 16 bases. CDR3: CASSLPPGGPPDTQYF. In nucleotides, the CDR3 is TGTGCCAGCAGTTTACCCCCGGGGGGCCCGCCAGATACGCAGTATTTT.

The chain links TRBV14 to TRBJ2-7, with 7 positions matching TRBD2. Trimming cost V 3 bases and J 4 bases; bases outside gene matches: 6. CDR1 and CDR2 (germline): SGHDN, FVKESK. The CDR3 totals 14 residues. The CDR3 loop is CASSHQAGLYEQYF. As DNA, the CDR3 is TGTGCCAGCAGCCACCAAGCGGGGCTTTACGAGCAGTACTTC.

The rearrangement uses TRBV9 and TRBJ1-3, with TRBD1 as a possible D gene (6 bases). Germline values: CDR1 SGDLS, CDR2 YYNGEE. V was pared by 4 bases and J by 2 bases, with 13 bases between. CDR3 length: 15 residues. The CDR3 reads CASSITGITGNTIYF. The CDR3 DNA reads as TGTGCCAGCAGCATTACAGGGATCACTGGAAACACCATATATTTT.

The J gene is TRBJ1-3, the V gene TRBV5-4, with 8 bases that match TRBD1. Germline CDR1 SGHNT, CDR2 YYREEE (reference sequence). CDR3 length: 15 amino acids. V dropped 4 bases and J dropped 4; count of bases not matched to a gene: 7. CDR3 sequence reads: CASSPDRGSGNTIYF. The DNA for the CDR3 is TGTGCCAGCAGCCCTGACAGGGGCTCCGGAAACACCATATATTTT.

The gene calls are TRBV28 and TRBJ2-2, with D perhaps TRBD2 (7 bases). The CDR3 loop spans 16 amino acids. Germline values: CDR1 MDHEN, CDR2 SYDVKM. V shed 7 bases and J shed 0 bases, with 15 bases lying between them. The CDR3 bases are TGTGCCAGCAACAAAAGGGGGGGCGCGAACACCGGGGAGCTGTTTTTT. Encoded protein: CASNKRGGANTGELFF. The complete variable domain, with remaining parts taken from reference TRBV28 and TRBJ2-2, reads DVKVTQSSRYLVKRTGEKVFLECVQDMDHENMFWYRQDPGLGLRLIYFSYDVKMKEKGDIPEGYSVSREKKERFSLILESASTNQTSMYLCASNKRGGANTGELFFGEGSRLTVL.